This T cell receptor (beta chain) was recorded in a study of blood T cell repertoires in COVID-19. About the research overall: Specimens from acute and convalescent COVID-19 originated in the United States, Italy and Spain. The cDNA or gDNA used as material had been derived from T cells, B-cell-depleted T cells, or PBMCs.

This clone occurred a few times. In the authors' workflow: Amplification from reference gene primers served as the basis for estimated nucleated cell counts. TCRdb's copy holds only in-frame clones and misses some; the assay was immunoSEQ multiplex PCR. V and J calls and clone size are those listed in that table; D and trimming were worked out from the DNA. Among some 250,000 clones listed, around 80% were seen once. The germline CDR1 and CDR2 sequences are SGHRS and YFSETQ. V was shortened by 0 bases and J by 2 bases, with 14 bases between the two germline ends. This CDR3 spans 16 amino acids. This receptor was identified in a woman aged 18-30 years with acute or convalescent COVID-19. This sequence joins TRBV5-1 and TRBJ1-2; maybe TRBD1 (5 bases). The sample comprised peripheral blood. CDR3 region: CASSLVSPTENYGYTF. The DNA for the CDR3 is TGCGCCAGCAGCTTGGTTTCTCCGACAGAGAACTATGGCTACACCTTC.